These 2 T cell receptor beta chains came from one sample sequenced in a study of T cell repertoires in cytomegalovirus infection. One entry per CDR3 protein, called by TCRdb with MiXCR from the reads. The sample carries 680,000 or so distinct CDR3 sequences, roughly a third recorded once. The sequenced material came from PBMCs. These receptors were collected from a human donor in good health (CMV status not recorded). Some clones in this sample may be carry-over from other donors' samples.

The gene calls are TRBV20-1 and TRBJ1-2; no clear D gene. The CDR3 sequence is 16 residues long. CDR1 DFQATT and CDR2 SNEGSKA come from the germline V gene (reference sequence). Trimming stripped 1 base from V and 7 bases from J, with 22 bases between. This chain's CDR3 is CSARANYQGRTGGYTF. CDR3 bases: TGCAGTGCTAGAGCGAATTACCAAGGGAGAACGGGTGGCTACACCTTC.

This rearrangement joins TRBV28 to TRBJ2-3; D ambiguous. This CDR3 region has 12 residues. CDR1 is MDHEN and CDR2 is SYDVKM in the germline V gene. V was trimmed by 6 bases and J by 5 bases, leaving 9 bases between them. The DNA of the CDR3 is TGTGCCAGCAGACAATCTTTAGATACGCAGTATTTT. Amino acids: CASRQSLDTQYF.